These 6 T cell receptor beta chains were all obtained from the same sample, sequenced in a study of early T cells in non-severe SARS-CoV-2 infection. TCRdb recomputed calls from the 5' RACE reads with MiXCR, one row per CDR3 protein. In the table there are tens of thousands of distinct CDR3 sequences, about 14% of which are singletons. The sequences come from whole blood, collected at baseline. Every receptor here comes from an adult who was a healthcare worker with PCR-confirmed SARS-CoV-2 infection or an uninfected control (not recorded which).

This clonotype was found many times. This sequence joins TRBV4-2 and TRBJ2-6; D is ambiguous. Germline V lookup: CDR1 LGHNA, CDR2 YNFKEQ. This CDR3 has 17 residues. V was shortened by 4 bases and J by 0 bases, with 13 bases between the two germline ends. The CDR3 sequence: CASSPESSTSGANVLTF. DNA of the CDR3: TGTGCCAGCAGCCCGGAAAGCAGCACCTCTGGGGCCAACGTCCTGACTTTC.

The chain carries TRBV7-9 and TRBJ2-7; 8 bases align to TRBD2. Germline lookup yields CDR1 SEHNR and CDR2 FQNEAQ (reference sequence). J was trimmed by 1 base and V by 4 bases; bases with no gene match: 6. The CDR3 length is 15 residues. In DNA form, the CDR3 reads TGTGCCAGCAGCTGGGAGCGGGAGCCGTCCTACGAGCAGTACTTC. It translates to CASSWEREPSYEQYF.

The chain links TRBV20-1 to TRBJ2-7; possible D gene TRBD2, 5 bases. The CDR3 covers 14 residues. Germline CDR1 and CDR2: DFQATT and SNEGSKA (reference sequence). The V end lost 3 bases, the J end lost 9 bases, and 21 bases lay between the germline ends. Written as DNA, the CDR3 is TGCAGTGCTAGGAAGTTAGCGAGTGACGCGGGGCAGTACTTC. It is translated as CSARKLASDAGQYF.

In its sample, this clonotype was seen a few times. The DNA for the CDR3 is TGTGCCAGCAGCTCGGGACAGGTTCGCTACGAGCAGTACTTC. Translated, it gives CASSSGQVRYEQYF. The V call is TRBV7-9, the J call TRBJ2-7; 8 bases fit TRBD1. After removal of 4 bases from V and 3 bases from J, the junction contained 5 bases not matched to a gene. Per germline, CDR1 SEHNR and CDR2 FQNEAQ (reference sequence). The length of the CDR3 is 14 residues. The full variable domain, in which reference TRBV7-9 and TRBJ2-7 provide the parts outside the CDR3, is DTGVSQNPRHKITKRGQNVTFRCDPISEHNRLYWYRQTLGQGPEFLTYFQNEAQLEKSRLLSDRFSAERPKGSFSTLEIQRTEQGDSAMYLCASSSGQVRYEQYFGPGTRLTVT.

This clonotype was recorded a few times. V and J are TRBV25-1 and TRBJ1-2; D is possibly TRBD1 (6 bases). The germline V gene has CDR1 MGHDK and CDR2 SYGVNS. V gave up 3 bases and J gave up 0 bases, with 11 bases separating them. The CDR3 consists of 15 residues. The CDR3 sequence: CASSDGGDTNYGYTF. CDR3 DNA: TGTGCCAGCAGTGATGGGGGGGACACTAACTATGGCTACACCTTC.

The V gene is TRBV28, the J gene TRBJ2-3; a possible D gene is TRBD1 (5 bases). V was trimmed by 7 bases and J by 4 bases, leaving 12 bases between them. Germline V gene data show CDR1 as MDHEN and CDR2 as SYDVKM. The CDR3 contains 13 residues. The CDR3 DNA is TGTGCCAGCACCTTTAGGGGTCCAGATACGCAGTATTTT. Translating gives CASTFRGPDTQYF.